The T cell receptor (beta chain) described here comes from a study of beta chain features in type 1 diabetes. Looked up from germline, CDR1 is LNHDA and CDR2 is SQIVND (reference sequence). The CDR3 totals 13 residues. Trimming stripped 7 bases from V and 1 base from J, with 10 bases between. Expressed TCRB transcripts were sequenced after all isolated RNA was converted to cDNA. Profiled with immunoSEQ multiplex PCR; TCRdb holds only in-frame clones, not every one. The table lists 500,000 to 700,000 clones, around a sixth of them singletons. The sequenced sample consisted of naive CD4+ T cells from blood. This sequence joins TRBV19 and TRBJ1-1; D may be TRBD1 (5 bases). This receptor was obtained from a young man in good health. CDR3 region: CASIRGWNTEAFF. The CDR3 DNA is TGTGCCAGTATACGGGGCTGGAACACTGAAGCTTTCTTT.